The clone carrying this TCR beta chain was picked up one time. Its antigen is unidentified. This record belongs to a study of chemoradiotherapy in HPV16-positive cancers. Repeated repertoire sampling spanned the course of chemoradiotherapy. General study findings and limits: HPV-responsive T-cell expansion during chemoradiotherapy was linked to improved recurrence-free survival in HPV16-positive patients.

The CDR3 sequence is 16 residues long. The germline CDR1 and CDR2 sequences are KGHSH and LQKENI. Unmatched junction bases numbered 3, after V lost 4 bases and J lost 1 base. Profiling relied on immunoSEQ multiplex PCR, and the TCRdb table lists in-frame clones only, not all of them. The table lists about 67,000 clones, about 88% of them singletons. The rearrangement joins TRBV18 to TRBJ2-1; 11 bases are a match to TRBD2. This clonotype was obtained from a human donor with HPV-associated anogenital cancer. This specimen was blood, taken from a patient who underwent chemoradiotherapy. CDR3 DNA: TGTGCCAGCTCACATAGCGGGAGGGGATCCTACAATGAGCAGTTCTTC. Its translation: CASSHSGRGSYNEQFF. Complete variable domain (other parts from reference TRBV18 and TRBJ2-1): NAGVMQNPRHLVRRRGQEARLRCSPMKGHSHVYWYRQLPEEGLKFMVYLQKENIIDESGMPKERFSAEFPKEGPSILRIQQVVRGDSAAYFCASSHSGRGSYNEQFFGPGTRLTVL.